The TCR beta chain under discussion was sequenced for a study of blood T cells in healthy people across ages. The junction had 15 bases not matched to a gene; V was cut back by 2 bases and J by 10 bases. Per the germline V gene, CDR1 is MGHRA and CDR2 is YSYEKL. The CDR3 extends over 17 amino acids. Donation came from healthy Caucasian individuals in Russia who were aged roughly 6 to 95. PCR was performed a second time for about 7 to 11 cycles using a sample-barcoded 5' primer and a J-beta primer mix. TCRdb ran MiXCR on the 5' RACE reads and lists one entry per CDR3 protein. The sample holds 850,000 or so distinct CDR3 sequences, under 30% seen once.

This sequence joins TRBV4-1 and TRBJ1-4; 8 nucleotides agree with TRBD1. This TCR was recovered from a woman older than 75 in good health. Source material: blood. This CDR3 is CASSQPITQGGDAKLFF. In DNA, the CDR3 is TGCGCCAGCAGCCAACCTATTACACAGGGGGGGGATGCAAAACTGTTTTTT.